Listed here are 18 T cell receptor beta chains from one sample, sequenced in a study of Tregs in tolerant kidney transplant recipients. TCRdb's copy holds only in-frame clones and misses some; the assay was immunoSEQ multiplex PCR. The sample includes tens of thousands of clones, about 83% of them seen just once. What was sequenced was CD4+ T cells from blood. Source of these receptors: a human donor in good health.

The count of this clone is one. Only one base separates this from a far larger clonotype, so it likely reflects a read error. V and J are TRBV27 and TRBJ2-7; a possible D gene is TRBD2 (7 bases). Trimming removed 2 bases at V and 3 bases at J, with 8 bases between. The CDR3 has 13 residues. Germline CDR1 is MNHEY and CDR2 is SMNVEV (reference sequence). Here the CDR3 DNA reads TGTGCCAGCAGTTTAAGGGGGGGCTACGAGCAGTACTTC. It translates to CASSLRGGYEQYF.

The CDR3 loop reads CASTATWGGNSPLHF. CDR3 nucleotide sequence: TGTGCCAGCACCGCGACCTGGGGGGGAAATTCACCCCTCCACTTT. This chain joins TRBV6-1 and TRBJ1-6; possibly TRBD1 for D (5 bases). Germline-derived CDR1 and CDR2 are MNHNS and SASEGT. Between the trimmed V and J ends, which lost 7 bases and 7 bases, there was a span of 17 bases. This CDR3 is 15 amino acids long.

The rearrangement links TRBV5-4 to TRBJ2-5; the D is unclear. The CDR3 extends over 12 amino acids. The V and J ends lost 4 bases and 0 bases respectively, with 4 bases between them. Germline assignment: CDR1 SGHNT and CDR2 YYREEE (reference sequence). The CDR3 is CASSPDQETQYF. CDR3 DNA: TGTGCCAGCAGCCCCGACCAAGAGACCCAGTACTTC.

This clone was observed once. This chain joins TRBV4-1 and TRBJ2-3, with TRBD1 as a possible D gene (6 bases). Germline V gene lookup returns CDR1 MGHRA and CDR2 YSYEKL. The CDR3 consists of 15 residues. V was clipped by 2 bases and J by 0 bases, with 9 bases between them. In DNA form, the CDR3 reads TGCGCCAGCAGCCAACAGGGGAGTAGCACAGATACGCAGTATTTT. Protein product: CASSQQGSSTDTQYF.

This clone was found once. V gene TRBV28 combines with J gene TRBJ2-6; the D is unclear. The germline V gene has CDR1 MDHEN and CDR2 SYDVKM. V was clipped by 7 bases and J by 4 bases, with 11 bases between them. The CDR3 has 14 residues. CDR3 sequence: CASTNPRGANVLTF. The CDR3 DNA follows: TGTGCCAGCACGAACCCCCGCGGGGCCAACGTCCTGACTTTC.

V and J are TRBV7-3 and TRBJ2-1, with 8 bases matching TRBD1. With V trimmed by 5 bases and J by 6 bases, 3 bases remained unmatched. This CDR3 is 13 amino acids long. Germline-derived CDR1 and CDR2 are SGHTA and FQGTGA. The CDR3 spells CASSRDRFNEQFF. The CDR3 coding sequence is TGTGCCAGCAGCCGGGACAGGTTCAATGAGCAGTTCTTC.

The CDR3 here is CSAIGGNTIYF. DNA of the CDR3: TGCAGTGCTATTGGTGGAAACACCATATATTTT. The genes are TRBV20-1 and TRBJ1-3; D remains unclear. V lost 4 bases and J lost 3, with 4 bases in between. This CDR3 spans 11 amino acids. The germline V gene has CDR1 DFQATT and CDR2 SNEGSKA (reference sequence).

V usage is TRBV5-1 and J usage is TRBJ2-3; 8 nucleotides align to TRBD2. Germline V gene lookup returns CDR1 SGHRS and CDR2 YFSETQ. This CDR3 is 15 amino acids long. Trimming took 2 bases from V and 6 from J; bases not matched to a gene: 8. This CDR3 reads CASSLGAGEGDTQYF. The CDR3 DNA reads as TGCGCCAGCAGCTTAGGAGCGGGAGAAGGGGATACGCAGTATTTT.

The V call is TRBV29-1, the J call TRBJ2-5; 11 bases align to TRBD1. Germline V gene lookup returns CDR1 SQVTM and CDR2 ANQGSEA. V lost 3 bases, J lost 6 bases, and 9 bases stayed unmatched. CDR3 length equals 15 residues. The CDR3 region is CSVDGTGGSAKTQYF. The CDR3 DNA follows: TGCAGCGTTGATGGGACAGGGGGTTCCGCAAAGACCCAGTACTTC.

V is TRBV30 and J is TRBJ1-1; tentatively, D is TRBD1 (5 bases). CDR3 length: 16 residues. Germline V gene data show CDR1 as GTSNPN and CDR2 as SVGIG (reference sequence). The V end was cut by 1 base, the J end by 5 bases, with 20 bases between. The CDR3 is CAWSAKARRGLTEAFF. CDR3 nucleotide sequence: TGTGCCTGGAGTGCCAAGGCTCGACGGGGGTTGACTGAAGCTTTCTTT.

The V gene is TRBV6-1, the J gene TRBJ2-7, with unresolved D. CDR3 length: 12 residues. V was pared by 2 bases and J by 4 bases, with 6 bases between. CDR1 MNHNS and CDR2 SASEGT come from the germline V gene. In DNA, the CDR3 is TGTGCCAGCAGTGAAATGGGATACGAGCAGTACTTC. It specifies CASSEMGYEQYF.

The chain carries TRBV5-1 and TRBJ2-2; the match to TRBD2 covers 9 bases. The CDR3 extends over 16 amino acids. The trim removed 0 bases at V and 6 bases at J, leaving 6 bases unmatched. Germline V lookup: CDR1 SGHRS, CDR2 YFSETQ. The CDR3 region is CASSLVPAGGAGELFF. CDR3 in DNA: TGCGCCAGCAGCTTGGTCCCGGCGGGGGGGGCCGGGGAGCTGTTTTTT. The variable domain in full, completed from reference TRBV5-1 and TRBJ2-2, reads KAGVTQTPRYLIKTRGQQVTLSCSPISGHRSVSWYQQTPGQGLQFLFEYFSETQRNKGNFPGRFSGRQFSNSRSEMNVSTLELGDSALYLCASSLVPAGGAGELFFGEGSRLTVL.

V is TRBV7-6 and J is TRBJ2-7, with 7 bases lining up with TRBD2. Germline V lookup: CDR1 SGHVS, CDR2 FNYEAQ. The CDR3 has 15 amino acids. J lost 2 bases, V lost 5 bases, and 9 bases had no gene match. DNA for the CDR3: TGTGCCAGCAGCACCGTGGACGGGGGGACCTACGAGCAGTACTTC. This codes for CASSTVDGGTYEQYF.

V usage is TRBV11-2 and J usage is TRBJ2-1; D may match TRBD1 or TRBD2 (5 bases each). CDR1 is SGHAT and CDR2 is FQNNGV in the germline V gene. V lost 6 bases and J lost 9, with 15 bases in between. This CDR3 spans 13 amino acids. The CDR3 sequence: CASRADGATEQFF. CDR3 nucleotides: TGTGCCAGCAGGGCCGACGGGGCCACTGAGCAGTTCTTC. Together with reference TRBV11-2 and TRBJ2-1, the CDR3 gives the full variable domain: EAGVAQSPRYKIIEKRQSVAFWCNPISGHATLYWYQQILGQGPKLLIQFQNNGVVDDSQLPKDRFSAERLKGVDSTLKIQPAKLEDSAVYLCASRADGATEQFFGPGTRLTVL.

The V call is TRBV7-2, the J call TRBJ2-1, with 7 nucleotides matching TRBD2. The J segment lost 7 bases and the V segment lost 1 base, leaving 10 bases of the junction unmatched. The CDR3 runs 16 residues. The germline gives CDR1 SGHTA, CDR2 FQGNSA. DNA for the CDR3: TGTGCCAGCAGCTTAGAGGGCGGGAGACTCTTTAATGAGCAGTTCTTC. Its translation is CASSLEGGRLFNEQFF.

CDR3 loop: CASGLVTGARGYEQYF. DNA for the CDR3: TGTGCTAGTGGTTTGGTAACGGGGGCAAGGGGCTACGAGCAGTACTTC. The V gene is TRBV12-5, the J gene TRBJ2-7; the D call may be TRBD1 or TRBD2 (6 bases each). CDR1 and CDR2 (germline): LGHNT, FRNRAP. This CDR3 contains 16 residues. Trimming took off 0 bases at V and 3 bases at J, with 15 bases between the two ends.

A single count supports this clone. The V and J genes are TRBV9 and TRBJ2-7, with TRBD2 matching 8 bases. Germline CDR1 and CDR2: SGDLS and YYNGEE. The length of the CDR3 is 15 residues. The trim removed 4 bases at V and 8 bases at J, leaving 14 bases unmatched. The CDR3 loop is CASSPRGVSNGKQYF. DNA of the CDR3: TGTGCCAGCAGCCCGCGGGGGGTTTCTAACGGCAAGCAGTACTTC.

The chain carries TRBV18 and TRBJ1-4; D might be TRBD1 (6 bases). Trimming took off 6 bases at V and 0 bases at J, with 11 bases between the two ends. This CDR3 is built from 15 residues. From germline, CDR1 is KGHSH and CDR2 LQKENI. CDR3: CASSRDISTNEKLFF. The CDR3 DNA reads as TGTGCCAGCTCCCGGGACATTTCAACTAATGAAAAACTGTTTTTT.